This entry lists 10 T cell receptor beta chains sequenced from one sample in a study of blood T cell repertoires in COVID-19. Here immunoSEQ multiplex PCR was the method, and the copy in TCRdb shows in-frame clones only, minus some. The repertoire holds 250,000 to 350,000 clones, with about 90% as singletons. The sample was peripheral blood. These TCRs come from a woman between 45 and 65 years old who had recovered from COVID-19.

The chain carries TRBV9 and TRBJ2-6, with a possible D match to TRBD1 (5 bases). This CDR3 has 15 amino acids. The ends were cut back, 4 bases at V and 2 bases at J, with 10 bases in the middle. Germline lookup yields CDR1 SGDLS and CDR2 YYNGEE. This chain's CDR3 is CASSSRQTGANVLTF. The CDR3 nucleotides are TGTGCCAGCAGCTCAAGACAGACTGGGGCCAACGTCCTGACTTTC.

The chain carries TRBV4-2 and TRBJ1-1; 7 bases are a match to TRBD1. Germline CDR1 and CDR2: LGHNA and YNFKEQ. V dropped 4 bases and J dropped 3; count of bases not matched to a gene: 8. The CDR3 covers 15 residues. Here the CDR3 reads CASSLPTGSDTEAFF. The DNA of the CDR3 is TGTGCCAGCAGCCTACCGACAGGGAGTGACACTGAAGCTTTCTTT.

The chain uses TRBV7-3 and TRBJ2-1; TRBD2 matches at 11 bases. The CDR3 has 19 residues. V was pared by 4 bases and J by 4 bases, with 15 bases of the junction left unmatched. Germline CDR1 is SGHTA and CDR2 is FQGTGA. The CDR3 region has the DNA TGTGCCAGCAGCTCGAACCCCTGGCCGGGACTAGCGGAGTACAATGAGCAGTTCTTC. Encoded protein: CASSSNPWPGLAEYNEQFF.

The chain links TRBV25-1 to TRBJ1-2; TRBD1 matches 10 bases. Germline V gives CDR1 MGHDK, CDR2 SYGVNS. V lost 5 bases, J lost 3 bases, and 9 bases stayed unmatched. This CDR3 region has 16 residues. CDR3 sequence reads: CASSRTGGEAYYGYTF. The CDR3 region has the DNA TGTGCCAGCAGTAGGACAGGGGGAGAAGCCTACTATGGCTACACCTTC.

The chain links TRBV7-9 to TRBJ1-3; D is possibly TRBD1 (5 bases). Germline CDR1 and CDR2: SEHNR and FQNEAQ (reference sequence). V lost 7 bases, J lost 3 bases, and 10 bases lay in between. CDR3 size: 13 residues. In DNA form, the CDR3 reads TGTGCCAGCAACGACAGTGGTGGAAACACCATATATTTT. Residues: CASNDSGGNTIYF.

The rearrangement links TRBV6-2 or TRBV6-3 to TRBJ2-3; 11 nucleotides line up with TRBD2. Germline V gives CDR1 MNHEY, CDR2 SVGEGT. The CDR3 has 17 amino acids. V lost 2 bases, J lost 2 bases, and 6 bases stayed unmatched. CDR3 sequence: CASSYPLTSGVTDTQYF. CDR3 bases: TGTGCCAGCAGTTACCCTCTGACTAGCGGGGTCACAGATACGCAGTATTTT.

The CDR3: CASSLSDRVSGELFF. Here the CDR3 DNA reads TGTGCCAGCAGTCTCTCGGACAGGGTCTCCGGGGAGCTGTTTTTT. The V gene is TRBV2, the J gene TRBJ2-2; the match to TRBD1 covers 8 bases. The V and J ends lost 5 bases and 6 bases, in that order; junction bases with no gene match: 8. The CDR3 is 15 residues long. CDR1 and CDR2 from the germline V gene are SNHLY and FYNNEI. The full variable domain, with the rest looked up from reference TRBV2 and TRBJ2-2, is EPEVTQTPSHQVTQMGQEVILRCVPISNHLYFYWYRQILGQKVEFLVSFYNNEISEKSEIFDDQFSVERPDGSNFTLKIRSTKLEDSAMYFCASSLSDRVSGELFFGEGSRLTVL.

The V gene is TRBV28, the J gene TRBJ1-2; D is perhaps TRBD1 (5 bases). Germline loops: CDR1 MDHEN, CDR2 SYDVKM. This CDR3 has 12 residues. In DNA, the CDR3 is TGTGCAACCGAGGCAGGGCGGTATGGCTACACCTTC. Protein: CATEAGRYGYTF.

In this sample, this clone turned up a few times. This chain connects TRBV30 to TRBJ2-5, with 10 bases aligning to TRBD2. The CDR3 has 14 residues. V was pared by 2 bases and J by 13 bases, with 13 bases of the junction left unmatched. The germline V gene encodes CDR1 GTSNPN and CDR2 SVGIG (reference sequence). In DNA form, the CDR3 reads TGTGCCTGGAGTAGGGAGACTAGCGGGCGAGACACGTACTTC. This codes for CAWSRETSGRDTYF. The variable domain in full, completed from reference TRBV30 and TRBJ2-5, reads SQTIHQWPATLVQPVGSPLSLECTVEGTSNPNLYWYRQAAGRGLQLLFYSVGIGQISSEVPQNLSASRPQDRQFILSSKKLLLSDSGFYLCAWSRETSGRDTYFGPGTRLLVL.

V gene TRBV6-2 or TRBV6-3 combines with J gene TRBJ2-7; TRBD2 matches 9 bases. V was pared by 2 bases and J by 6 bases, with 8 bases of the junction left unmatched. CDR1 and CDR2 (germline): MNHEY, SVGEGT. The CDR3 loop spans 15 amino acids. In nucleotides, the CDR3 is TGTGCCAGCAGTTACGGGCTAGCGGGAATAGGCGAGCAGTACTTC. Encoded protein: CASSYGLAGIGEQYF.